Presented here are 18 T cell receptor beta chains from one specimen sequenced in a study of T cell changes during pregnancy in multiple sclerosis. Only in-frame clones appear in the TCRdb table, and some are missing; sequencing was by immunoSEQ multiplex PCR. This sample carries some 89,000 clones, about 94% of them seen once, and the ten largest clones take 2% to 3%. Material: peripheral blood, obtained in the third trimester of pregnancy. All receptors come from a female donor with multiple sclerosis, enrolled in a pregnancy study.

The chain uses TRBV9 and TRBJ2-1; 7 bases agree with TRBD2. CDR1 is SGDLS and CDR2 is YYNGEE in the germline V gene. J gave up 4 bases and V 5 bases, and 9 bases lay outside the gene matches. The CDR3 consists of 15 residues. In DNA form, the CDR3 reads TGTGCCAGCAGTCCTAGCGGCAATAATTACAATGAGCAGTTCTTC. This encodes CASSPSGNNYNEQFF.

The chain uses TRBV7-2 and TRBJ1-3; 8 nucleotides agree with TRBD1. CDR1 SGHTA and CDR2 FQGNSA come from the germline V gene. The CDR3 sequence is 16 residues long. V gave up 1 base and J gave up 4 bases; unmatched junction bases: 6. CDR3 nucleotide sequence: TGTGCCAGCAGCTTAGTCTGGACAGGGAGCGGAAACACCATATATTTT. It yields the protein CASSLVWTGSGNTIYF. Full variable domain (outside the CDR3, taken from reference TRBV7-2 and TRBJ1-3): GAGVSQSPSNKVTEKGKDVELRCDPISGHTALYWYRQSLGQGLEFLIYFQGNSAPDKSGLPSDRFSAERTGGSVSTLTIQRTQQEDSAVYLCASSLVWTGSGNTIYFGEGSWLTVV.

The gene calls are TRBV7-8 and TRBJ1-4, with TRBD1 as a possible D gene (5 bases). Germline CDR1 and CDR2: SGHVS and FQNEAQ. The CDR3 contains 14 residues. V lost 1 base to trimming and J lost 8 bases, with 11 bases between them. CDR3 sequence: CASSLVRGDEKLFF. CDR3 in DNA: TGTGCCAGCAGCTTAGTTCGGGGGGACGAAAAACTGTTTTTT.

The chain combines TRBV5-4 with TRBJ2-5; 9 positions match TRBD1. V lost 2 bases and J lost 4; bases outside the gene matches: 6. Germline CDR1 is SGHNT and CDR2 is YYREEE (reference sequence). The CDR3 is 15 amino acids. CDR3 nucleotide sequence: TGTGCCAGCAGCTTAACGACAGGGGGAGGAGAGACCCAGTACTTC. It yields the protein CASSLTTGGGETQYF.

In the case of this clone: One end of the junction does not line up with germline, which may come from a read error. V and J are TRBV7-7 and TRBJ2-5; a possible D gene is TRBD1 (6 bases). The CDR3 totals 15 residues. Germline CDR1 is SSHAT and CDR2 is FNYEAQ (reference sequence). The CDR3 here is CASSLGPNREETQYF. CDR3 nucleotides: TGTGCTAGCAGCTTAGGTCCTAACAGGGAAGAGACCCAGTACTTC.

This clone was counted between two and nine times. The rearrangement links TRBV18 to TRBJ2-7; D perhaps matches TRBD1 (5 bases). CDR3 length: 13 amino acids. V lost 4 bases and J 4 bases, leaving 11 bases between the germline ends. Germline CDR1 and CDR2: KGHSH and LQKENI. The CDR3 bases are TGTGCCAGCTCACTCATGGGGCATTACGAGCAGTACTTC. It yields the protein CASSLMGHYEQYF.

The chain uses TRBV21-1 and TRBJ2-3; the table gives TRBD1 as D, unverified against the DNA. TRBV21-1 represents a pseudogene. CDR3 size: 15 residues. The CDR3 loop is CASSPKLQGTDTQYF. DNA for the CDR3: TGTGCCAGCAGCCCCAAACTGCAGGGAACAGATACGCAGTATTTT.

The rearrangement links TRBV7-8 to TRBJ2-3, with unresolved D. Per germline, CDR1 SGHVS and CDR2 FQNEAQ. The CDR3 extends over 17 amino acids. V was shortened by 5 bases and J by 0 bases, with 18 bases between the two germline ends. CDR3: CASSRDNSLTSTDTQYF. Here the CDR3 DNA reads TGTGCCAGCAGCCGAGATAACAGCCTTACTAGCACAGATACGCAGTATTTT.

This clone has a single count. The chain has TRBV6-1 and TRBJ2-7; D not resolved. This CDR3 contains 13 residues. From germline, CDR1 is MNHNS and CDR2 SASEGT. With 0 bases removed from V and 12 bases from J, the gap between germline ends came to 15 bases. DNA of the CDR3: TGTGCCAGCAGTGAAGCGCTTCCCCACAACCTGTACTTC. It is translated as CASSEALPHNLYF.

This clone was found once. The gene calls are TRBV11-2 and TRBJ2-1; 9 positions agree with TRBD1. V was clipped by 4 bases and J by 10 bases; unmatched bases: 8. Germline V CDR1 and CDR2: SGHAT, FQNNGV. CDR3 length: 14 amino acids. CDR3: CASSSGTGNIEQFF. In nucleotides, the CDR3 is TGTGCCAGCAGCTCCGGGACAGGGAACATCGAGCAGTTCTTC.

The gene calls are TRBV5-1 and TRBJ2-2, with 9 bases fitting TRBD2. The V segment lost 1 base and the J segment 4 bases; nucleotides outside the gene matches: 5. Germline values: CDR1 SGHRS, CDR2 YFSETQ. The CDR3 is 16 residues long. CDR3 region: CASSLNAGGVTGELFF. CDR3 DNA: TGCGCCAGCAGCTTGAATGCGGGGGGGGTCACCGGGGAGCTGTTTTTT.

V gene TRBV6-6 combines with J gene TRBJ2-7; D uncertain. CDR1 is MNHNY, CDR2 SVGAGI, per germline (reference sequence). With 7 bases removed from V and 5 bases from J, the gap between germline ends came to 9 bases. The CDR3 extends over 11 amino acids. The CDR3 spells CASTPGHEQYF. In nucleotides, the CDR3 is TGTGCCAGCACCCCAGGCCACGAGCAGTACTTC.

This chain joins TRBV27 and TRBJ1-1; D is unclear. This CDR3 is built from 12 residues. Germline lookup yields CDR1 MNHEY and CDR2 SMNVEV (reference sequence). V shed 10 bases and J shed 1 base, with 10 bases lying between them. The CDR3 nucleotides read TGTGCCACCCTGTCGGGGAACACTGAAGCTTTCTTT. Protein product: CATLSGNTEAFF.

Only one count was recorded for this clone. V usage is TRBV7-9 and J usage is TRBJ2-1; D remains unclear. Trimming took 1 base from V and 6 from J, leaving 4 bases between them. Germline CDR1 and CDR2: SEHNR and FQNEAQ (reference sequence). The CDR3 spans 12 residues. CDR3 in DNA: TGTGCCAGCAGCTTAGTCGGCAATGAGCAGTTCTTC. This encodes CASSLVGNEQFF. The whole variable domain, remainder taken from reference TRBV7-9 and TRBJ2-1, is DTGVSQNPRHKITKRGQNVTFRCDPISEHNRLYWYRQTLGQGPEFLTYFQNEAQLEKSRLLSDRFSAERPKGSFSTLEIQRTEQGDSAMYLCASSLVGNEQFFGPGTRLTVL.

This chain links TRBV2 with TRBJ1-5; the D gene is possibly TRBD1 (5 bases). Trimming removed 2 bases from V and 5 bases from J, with 10 bases in between. CDR1 SNHLY and CDR2 FYNNEI come from the germline V gene. There are 14 residues in the CDR3. Written as DNA, the CDR3 is TGTGCCAGCAGTGAAACAGGCCAGCATCAGCCCCAGCATTTT. The encoded protein is CASSETGQHQPQHF.

The J gene is TRBJ2-1, the V gene TRBV9; TRBD2 aligns across 9 bases. This CDR3 has 16 amino acids. CDR1 and CDR2 (germline): SGDLS, YYNGEE. After removal of 3 bases from V and 5 bases from J, the junction contained 9 bases not matched to a gene. CDR3 nucleotide sequence: TGTGCCAGCAGCGGCCGTTCAGCGGGGGGTAACAATGAGCAGTTCTTC. This sequence encodes CASSGRSAGGNNEQFF.

The V call is TRBV5-1, the J call TRBJ2-1; 7 bases map to TRBD1. V gave up 2 bases and J gave up 7 bases; unmatched junction bases: 9. Per germline, CDR1 SGHRS and CDR2 YFSETQ. CDR3 length: 15 amino acids. CDR3 amino acids: CASSFYGDSLNEQFF. In DNA, the CDR3 is TGCGCCAGCAGCTTTTATGGGGACAGCTTGAATGAGCAGTTCTTC.

This rearrangement joins TRBV7-8 to TRBJ2-3; TRBD2 matches 8 bases. Germline CDR1 SGHVS, CDR2 FQNEAQ. CDR3 length equals 17 residues. Losses at the gene ends were 6 bases for V and 2 bases for J; bases not matched to a gene: 13. The CDR3 spells CASRGDGGGTVTDTQYF. The CDR3 DNA follows: TGTGCCAGCAGAGGGGACGGGGGGGGCACGGTCACAGATACGCAGTATTTT. The whole variable domain, filled in from reference TRBV7-8 and TRBJ2-3, reads GAGVSQSPRYKVAKRGQDVALRCDPISGHVSLFWYQQALGQGPEFLTYFQNEAQLDKSGLPSDRFFAERPEGSVSTLKIQRTQQEDSAVYLCASRGDGGGTVTDTQYFGPGTRLTVL.